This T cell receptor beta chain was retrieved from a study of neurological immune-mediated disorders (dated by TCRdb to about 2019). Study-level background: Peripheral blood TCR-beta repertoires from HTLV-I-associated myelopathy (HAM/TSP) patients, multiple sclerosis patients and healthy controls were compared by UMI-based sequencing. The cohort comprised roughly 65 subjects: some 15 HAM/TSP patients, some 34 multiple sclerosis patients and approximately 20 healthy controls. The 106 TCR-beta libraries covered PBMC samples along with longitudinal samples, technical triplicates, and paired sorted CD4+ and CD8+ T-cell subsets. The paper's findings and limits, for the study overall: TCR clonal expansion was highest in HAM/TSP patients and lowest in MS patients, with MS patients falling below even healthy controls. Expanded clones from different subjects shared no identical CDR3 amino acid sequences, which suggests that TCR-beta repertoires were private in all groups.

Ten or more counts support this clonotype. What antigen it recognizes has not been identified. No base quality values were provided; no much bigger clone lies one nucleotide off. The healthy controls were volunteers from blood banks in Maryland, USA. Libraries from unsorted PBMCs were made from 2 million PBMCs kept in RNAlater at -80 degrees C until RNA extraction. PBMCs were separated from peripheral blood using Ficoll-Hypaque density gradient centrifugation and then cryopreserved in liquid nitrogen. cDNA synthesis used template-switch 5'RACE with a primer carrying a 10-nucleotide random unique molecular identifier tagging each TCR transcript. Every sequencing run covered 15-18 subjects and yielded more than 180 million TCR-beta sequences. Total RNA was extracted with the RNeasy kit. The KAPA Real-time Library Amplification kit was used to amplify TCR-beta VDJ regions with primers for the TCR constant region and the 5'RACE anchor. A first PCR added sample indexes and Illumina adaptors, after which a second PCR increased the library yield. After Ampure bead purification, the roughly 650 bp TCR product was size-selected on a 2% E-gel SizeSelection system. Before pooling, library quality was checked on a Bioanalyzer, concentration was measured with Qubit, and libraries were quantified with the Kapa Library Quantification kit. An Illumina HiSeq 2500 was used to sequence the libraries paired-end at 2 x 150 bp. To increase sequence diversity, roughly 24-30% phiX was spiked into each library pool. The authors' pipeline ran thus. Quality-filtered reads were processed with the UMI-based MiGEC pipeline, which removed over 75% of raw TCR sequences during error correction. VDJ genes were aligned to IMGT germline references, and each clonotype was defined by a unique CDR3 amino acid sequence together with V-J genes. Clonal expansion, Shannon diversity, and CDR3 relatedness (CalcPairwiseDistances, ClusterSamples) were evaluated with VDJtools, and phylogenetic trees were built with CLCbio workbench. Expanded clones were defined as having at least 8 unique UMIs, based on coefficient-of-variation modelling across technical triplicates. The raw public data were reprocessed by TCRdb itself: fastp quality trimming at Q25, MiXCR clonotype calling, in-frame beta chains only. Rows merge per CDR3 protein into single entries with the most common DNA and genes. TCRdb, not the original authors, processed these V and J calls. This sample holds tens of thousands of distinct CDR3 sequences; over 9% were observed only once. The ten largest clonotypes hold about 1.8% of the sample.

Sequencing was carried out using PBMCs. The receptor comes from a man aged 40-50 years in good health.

For the CDR3, the sequence is CASSHSVDTLDRNNEQFF. The sequenced DNA is TGTGCCAGCAGCCACTCGGTCGATACACTGGACCGCAACAATGAGCAGTTCTTC. Recombination linked TRBV3-1 to TRBJ2-1, with the identity of the D gene unclear. The germline V gene (reference sequence) specifies LGHDT as CDR1 and YNNKEL as CDR2. V and J are truncated by 3 bases and 5 bases respectively, leaving an intervening sequence of 23 bases. The CDR3, from cysteine to phenylalanine, totals 18 residues. The retained sequence is limited to the CDR3, 54 bases, with the frame set at the first base.